Here is one T cell receptor beta chain with its context. Antigen: not known. The CDR3 consists of 15 residues. V gave up 5 bases and J gave up 3 bases; unmatched junction bases: 7. CDR1 is LNHDA and CDR2 is SQIVND in the germline V gene (reference sequence). Vbeta (60) and Jbeta (13) primers were used in the PCR. Only in-frame clones appear in the TCRdb table, and some are missing; sequencing was by immunoSEQ multiplex PCR. The sample yields tens of thousands of clones, 60% to 80% seen once. The record originates from a study of cytomegalovirus exposure and HLA in healthy donors. Study overall: HLA-typed donors contributed 65 million to 85 million unique TCRs, which were held in an early data release.

Study-wide results and caveats: Most TCR sequences were rare, but some public TCRs occurred in many donors. Later analysis showed TCR association rates varying by HLA locus, highest for DRB1 and lowest for HLA-C. The likely origin of a cluster of highly shared sequence variants was a sequencing artifact.

The receptor was isolated from a middle-aged man in good health and CMV-seronegative. The genes are TRBV19 and TRBJ1-5, with 7 bases aligning to TRBD1. The specimen sequenced was PBMCs. CDR3 protein: CASSPGTVANQPQHF. As DNA, the CDR3 is TGTGCCAGTAGTCCCGGGACAGTTGCCAATCAGCCCCAGCATTTT.